These 7 T cell receptor beta chains originate from one sample sequenced in a study of regulatory T cells in long-lasting Graves disease. This sample's time point: persistent/refractory GD, antithyroid drugs over 5 years with positive TRAb. RNA from PBMCs was the source of the TCR library. Arm-PCR with iRepertoire HTBI primers amplified the CDR3 regions for these TCR beta libraries. TCRdb re-analysed the multiplex PCR reads in MiXCR, keeping a single row per CDR3 protein. This sample has hundreds of thousands of distinct CDR3 sequences; 20% to 25% occur once, and the top ten carry 7% to 10%. The sample here was peripheral blood mononuclear cells (PBMCs), taken when the disease was refractory, from a patient treated with antithyroid drugs. The receptors shown here come from a female donor with Graves disease.

This clonotype was recorded many times. The rearrangement joins TRBV2 to TRBJ2-7, with D unclear. In germline, CDR1 is SNHLY, CDR2 FYNNEI. V was clipped by 7 bases and J by 3 bases, with 13 bases between them. The CDR3 consists of 13 residues. CDR3 bases: TGTGCCAGCACCGAAGGCCCGTTCTACGAGCAGTACTTC. It codes for CASTEGPFYEQYF. Filled out from reference TRBV2 and TRBJ2-7, the complete variable domain reads EPEVTQTPSHQVTQMGQEVILRCVPISNHLYFYWYRQILGQKVEFLVSFYNNEISEKSEIFDDQFSVERPDGSNFTLKIRSTKLEDSAMYFCASTEGPFYEQYFGPGTRLTVT.

This clonotype was detected ten times or more. This chain uses TRBV10-3 with TRBJ2-7; a weak D match, TRBD1 (5 bases). The ends were cut back, 6 bases at V and 4 bases at J, with 7 bases in the middle. CDR1 and CDR2 (germline): ENHRY, SYGVKD. CDR3 length: 11 amino acids. CDR3 loop: CAIRQGYEQYF. Here the CDR3 DNA reads TGTGCCATCAGGCAGGGTTACGAGCAGTACTTC.

With respect to this clonotype: The junction does not match germline at one end; this may be a read error. V is TRBV12-3 or TRBV12-4 and J is TRBJ1-1; TRBD1 matches 7 bases. CDR3 length: 13 amino acids. The CDR3 coding sequence is TGTGCCAGCAGTAAGGACAGGAGCACTGAGGCTTTCTTT. Encoded protein: CASSKDRSTEAFF.

The sample holds a few counts of this clonotype. Germline and junction disagree at one end, which may indicate a read error. The chain combines TRBV10-1 with TRBJ2-4; TRBD1 might be the D (6 bases). Per germline, CDR1 WNHNN and CDR2 SYGVQD (reference sequence). This CDR3 is built from 13 residues. The DNA of the CDR3 is TGCGCCAGCAGTGAGATCTTACAGGGTAGGGAGTTCTTC. Its translation: CASSEILQGREFF.

This clonotype was counted a few times. This chain joins TRBV7-9 and TRBJ1-6; D is possibly TRBD1 (5 bases). The CDR3 length is 14 residues. V dropped 2 bases and J dropped 8 bases, with 10 bases sitting between them. Germline V CDR1 and CDR2: SEHNR, FQNEAQ (reference sequence). The CDR3 DNA reads TGTGCCAGCAGCTTAACTACGACAGATTCACCCCTCCACTTT. This encodes CASSLTTTDSPLHF. Full variable domain (missing parts from reference TRBV7-9 and TRBJ1-6): DTGVSQNPRHKITKRGQNVTFRCDPISEHNRLYWYRQTLGQGPEFLTYFQNEAQLEKSRLLSDRFSAERPKGSFSTLEIQRTEQGDSAMYLCASSLTTTDSPLHFGNGTRLTVT.

This clonotype came up many times. The chain is built from TRBV5-1 and TRBJ1-2; 7 bases line up with TRBD1. Per germline, CDR1 SGHRS and CDR2 YFSETQ. With 1 base clipped from V and 3 bases from J, the junction kept 3 bases outside the gene matches. This CDR3 is 14 amino acids long. The CDR3 region is CASSLRGGDYGYTF. In DNA, the CDR3 is TGCGCCAGCAGCTTGCGAGGGGGCGACTATGGCTACACCTTC.

The sample holds one count of this clonotype. Likely a read error: the CDR3 ends without its conserved phenylalanine or tryptophan. The chain is built from TRBV28 and TRBJ1-1; D gene unclear. The germline gives CDR1 MDHEN, CDR2 SYDVKM. CDR3 length: 10 residues. CDR3 sequence: CASGNTGAFS. The CDR3 nucleotides are TGTGCGTCGGGGAACACTGGAGCTTTCTCT.